The 14 T cell receptor beta chains in this list originate from one sample, sequenced in a study of shared clonotypes between healthy human individuals. Profiling relied on immunoSEQ multiplex PCR, and the TCRdb table lists in-frame clones only, not all of them. This table has approximately 350,000 clones, around two thirds appearing once. Specimen: memory CD4+ T cells sorted from blood. Subset defined: CD45RA-negative fraction. Source of these receptors: a man between 25 and 39 years old in good health.

The chain employs TRBV2 and TRBJ2-7; possible D gene TRBD2, 6 bases. The CDR3 is 13 amino acids. V gave up 10 bases and J gave up 6 bases, with 19 bases separating them. Germline V CDR1 and CDR2: SNHLY, FYNNEI. DNA of the CDR3: TGTGCCACCCAAGGGACTTTCCTCGGCGAGCAGTACTTC. Amino acids: CATQGTFLGEQYF.

Regarding this clone: A read error is possible here, since a much larger clone lies one base away. This CDR3 is also generated by other DNA sequences in the sample. CDR3 residues: CASSFIQGAGEQYF. The CDR3 DNA follows: TGTGCCAGCAGTTTTATCCAGGGGGCCGGAGAGCAATACTTC. The rearrangement uses TRBV27 and TRBJ2-7; TRBD1 matches 8 bases. This CDR3 contains 14 residues. The germline gives CDR1 MNHEY, CDR2 SMNVEV (reference sequence).

The chain joins TRBV27 to TRBJ2-7; 11 positions agree with TRBD1. Germline-derived CDR1 and CDR2 are MNHEY and SMNVEV (reference sequence). The CDR3 totals 17 residues. Germline trimming cut 3 bases from V and 3 bases from J; bases unmatched to any gene: 10. DNA for the CDR3: TGTGCCAGCAGTTTTTCGTTGCTCGGGACAGGGGGCTACGAGCAGTACTTC. Translated, it gives CASSFSLLGTGGYEQYF.

The V and J genes are TRBV18 and TRBJ2-7; 8 nucleotides align to TRBD2. The junction had 10 bases not matched to a gene; V was cut back by 4 bases and J by 5 bases. The CDR3 sequence is 15 residues long. Germline CDR1 reads KGHSH; CDR2 reads LQKENI. The CDR3 loop reads CASSQSAGEADEQYF. The CDR3 nucleotides read TGTGCCAGCTCACAATCAGCGGGAGAGGCCGACGAGCAGTACTTC.

This clone was picked up a small number of times. J is TRBJ2-7 and V is TRBV11-2, with 8 bases lining up with TRBD2. The CDR3 sequence is 14 residues long. With 6 bases clipped from V and 1 base from J, the junction kept 5 bases outside the gene matches. The germline V gene encodes CDR1 SGHAT and CDR2 FQNNGV. Here the CDR3 reads CASRLSGSSYEQYF. Written as DNA, the CDR3 is TGTGCCAGCAGGCTAAGCGGGAGTTCCTACGAGCAGTACTTC.

The gene calls are TRBV6-1 and TRBJ2-7; D possibly corresponds to TRBD1 (6 bases). V was trimmed by 3 bases and J by 4 bases, leaving 13 bases between them. This CDR3 has 14 amino acids. CDR1 and CDR2 (germline): MNHNS, SASEGT. The CDR3 bases are TGTGCCAGCAGTGAGGCAGGGGCAGTTTACGAGCAGTACTTC. Residues: CASSEAGAVYEQYF.

This chain links TRBV18 with TRBJ2-3; the match to TRBD2 covers 8 bases. Germline values: CDR1 KGHSH, CDR2 LQKENI. The V gene end was trimmed by 3 bases and the J gene end by 3 bases; junction bases not matched to a gene: 8. The CDR3 sequence is 16 residues long. The CDR3 region has the DNA TGTGCCAGCTCACCGACCACTAGCGGAGCTACAGATACGCAGTATTTT. Its translation: CASSPTTSGATDTQYF.

The rearrangement joins TRBV5-1 to TRBJ2-5, with TRBD1 as a possible D gene (5 bases). Trimming took 4 bases from V and 5 from J, leaving 15 bases between them. Germline CDR1 reads SGHRS; CDR2 reads YFSETQ. The CDR3 contains 14 residues. CDR3 loop: CASSPGQVGETQYF. The CDR3 nucleotides read TGCGCCAGCAGCCCCGGACAAGTGGGGGAGACCCAGTACTTC.

The table lists this clone with a few counts. The V gene is TRBV7-6, the J gene TRBJ1-1; unclear D gene. CDR3 length equals 13 residues. The germline V and J ends were trimmed by 3 bases and 7 bases, with 12 bases remaining between them. The germline V gene encodes CDR1 SGHVS and CDR2 FNYEAQ. The CDR3 region has the DNA TGTGCCAGCAGCTTTTATTCCGGAGATGAAGCTTTCTTT. Residues: CASSFYSGDEAFF.

This chain connects TRBV7-2 to TRBJ2-3; no reliable D call. In germline, CDR1 is SGHTA, CDR2 FQGNSA. The V and J ends lost 4 bases and 8 bases respectively, with 16 bases between them. CDR3 size: 14 residues. The CDR3 DNA reads TGTGCCAGCAGCTCCCCACCGGAGCATATTACGCAGTATTTT. Amino acid sequence: CASSSPPEHITQYF.

The chain uses TRBV5-8 and TRBJ2-1, with TRBD2 identical over 11 bases. Germline CDR1 reads SGHTS; CDR2 reads YDEGEE. The J segment lost 6 bases and the V segment lost 1 base, leaving 12 bases of the junction unmatched. The CDR3 loop spans 18 amino acids. The CDR3 DNA sequence: TGTGCCAGCAGCTTGCAGGATAGCGGGAGGGCGGTCGGCAATGAGCAGTTCTTC. Its translation is CASSLQDSGRAVGNEQFF.

This chain joins TRBV27 and TRBJ2-1; TRBD1 or TRBD2 may be the D gene (5 bases each). From germline, CDR1 is MNHEY and CDR2 SMNVEV (reference sequence). The CDR3 runs to 15 residues. The V gene lost 6 bases and the J gene lost 6 bases, with 18 bases spanning the gap. Here the CDR3 DNA reads TGTGCCAGCAGCTACTACGGGGCGGGCTTCAATGAGCAGTTCTTC. Translation gives CASSYYGAGFNEQFF.

V is TRBV18 and J is TRBJ2-2; D might be TRBD1 (5 bases). The CDR3 is 16 amino acids. The V gene lost 3 bases and the J gene lost 2 bases, with 13 bases spanning the gap. The germline CDR1 and CDR2 sequences are KGHSH and LQKENI. The CDR3 loop is CASSPYTGQNTGELFF. CDR3 bases: TGTGCCAGCTCACCCTATACCGGACAAAACACCGGGGAGCTGTTTTTT.

This chain connects TRBV6-1 to TRBJ1-4; D unclear. V gave up 6 bases and J gave up 6 bases, with 14 bases separating them. CDR1 is MNHNS, CDR2 SASEGT, per germline. The CDR3 spans 14 residues. CDR3 coding DNA: TGTGCCAGCAGAGGCTTTAGGCGAGATGAAAAACTGTTTTTT. This gives the protein CASRGFRRDEKLFF.